One and the same sample provided the 27 T cell receptor beta chains below, sequenced in a study of blood T cells in healthy people across ages (dated by TCRdb to between 2015 and 2016). Library method: 5' RACE. These reads were obtained on an Illumina HiSeq 2500. A second PCR of roughly 6 to 11 cycles was run with a J-beta primer mix and a sample-barcoded 5' primer. The raw public reads went through TCRdb reprocessing: fastp at Q25, MiXCR clone calling, in-frame beta chains kept. Entries that share a CDR3 protein sequence are merged under the most common genes and DNA. For this sample there are about 1 million distinct CDR3 sequences; under 55% appear just once. Together, the top ten hold approximately 17% of the sample. Sequenced material: blood. These receptors came from a woman in her fifties or sixties in good health.

This rearrangement joins TRBV12-3 or TRBV12-4 to TRBJ2-1, with 8 bases identical to TRBD2. J gave up 2 bases and V 4 bases, and 7 bases lay outside the gene matches. This CDR3 is built from 16 residues. CDR3 sequence (DNA): TGTGCCAGCAGTTCCCTTAGCGGGAAAACCTACAATGAGCAGTTCTTC. Translation: CASSSLSGKTYNEQFF.

The V gene is TRBV14, the J gene TRBJ2-5; tentatively, D is TRBD2 (5 bases). The V and J ends lost 2 bases and 1 base respectively, with 11 bases between them. Germline lookup yields CDR1 SGHDN and CDR2 FVKESK. The CDR3 extends over 15 amino acids. CDR3 in amino acids: CASSQTPDFQETQYF. As DNA, the CDR3 is TGTGCCAGCAGCCAAACACCGGACTTCCAAGAGACCCAGTACTTC. Full variable domain (remainder filled in from reference TRBV14 and TRBJ2-5): EAGVTQFPSHSVIEKGQTVTLRCDPISGHDNLYWYRRVMGKEIKFLLHFVKESKQDESGMPNNRFLAERTGGTYSTLKVQPAELEDSGVYFCASSQTPDFQETQYFGPGTRLLVL.

This clonotype was seen a single time. The chain uses TRBV2 and TRBJ2-5; 10 bases align to TRBD2. V shed 5 bases, J shed 5 bases, and the junction held 2 bases outside the gene matches. Germline V gene sequence: CDR1 SNHLY, CDR2 FYNNEI. The CDR3 is made up of 13 amino acids. As DNA, the CDR3 is TGTGCCAGCAGTAGCGGGAGGGCGGAGACCCAGTACTTC. The encoded protein is CASSSGRAETQYF.

V gene TRBV5-6 combines with J gene TRBJ2-5, with a tentative D call TRBD2 (5 bases). V was clipped by 4 bases and J by 4 bases, with 11 bases between them. The CDR3 runs to 13 residues. CDR1 SGHDT and CDR2 YYEEEE come from the germline V gene. The CDR3 region has the DNA TGTGCCAGCAGCGGAGGACGGCGAGAGACCCAGTACTTC. Translated, it gives CASSGGRRETQYF.

J is TRBJ1-2 and V is TRBV10-3; a possible D gene is TRBD1 (5 bases). Trimming removed 7 bases at V and 3 bases at J, with 12 bases between. The CDR3 is 13 amino acids. The germline CDR1 and CDR2 sequences are ENHRY and SYGVKD. The CDR3 reads CAIKDMLDYGYTF. For the CDR3, the DNA is TGTGCCATCAAGGACATGCTGGACTATGGCTACACCTTC.

The CDR3 loop reads CASSPGFVNEQFF. In DNA form, the CDR3 reads TGTGCCAGCAGCCCCGGGTTTGTCAATGAGCAGTTCTTC. The J gene is TRBJ2-1, the V gene TRBV11-3; D not certain. The germline gives CDR1 SGHNT, CDR2 YENEEA. The CDR3 has 13 amino acids. Trimming cost V 5 bases and J 6 bases, with 11 bases left between them.

The sample holds a few counts of this clonotype. The chain couples TRBV7-8 to TRBJ2-5, with 7 positions matching TRBD1. Germline values: CDR1 SGHVS, CDR2 FQNEAQ. This CDR3 comprises 16 residues. The V segment lost 5 bases and the J segment 0 bases; nucleotides outside the gene matches: 9. CDR3 sequence (DNA): TGTGCCAGCAGCAGCTACAGGGGACCCAACCAAGAGACCCAGTACTTC. This translates into CASSSYRGPNQETQYF.

The chain recombines TRBV12-3 or TRBV12-4 with TRBJ1-2; 9 bases line up with TRBD1. CDR3 length: 18 amino acids. V shed 3 bases and J 4 bases; nucleotides not matched to a gene: 15. The CDR3 loop is CASSLGTGTGNRGYGYTF. In DNA, the CDR3 is TGTGCCAGCAGTTTGGGGACCGGGACAGGGAATAGGGGCTATGGCTACACCTTC.

The chain recombines TRBV9 with TRBJ2-1; TRBD2 matches 11 bases. V lost 3 bases to trimming and J lost 4 bases; unmatched junction nucleotides: 15. The CDR3 runs to 19 residues. CDR1 is SGDLS and CDR2 is YYNGEE in the germline V gene. The CDR3, as DNA: TGTGCCAGCAGCGCAGAAGGGACTAGCGGAAATGACTTATACAATGAGCAGTTCTTC. Translation gives CASSAEGTSGNDLYNEQFF.

The V and J genes are TRBV6-2 or TRBV6-3 and TRBJ1-5, with 8 bases matching TRBD1. J was trimmed by 11 bases and V by 5 bases; bases with no gene match: 11. From germline, CDR1 is MNHEY and CDR2 SVGEGT. CDR3 length equals 14 residues. CDR3 residues: CASSPPGQVRSQHF. CDR3 DNA: TGTGCCAGCAGTCCTCCGGGACAGGTTCGATCCCAGCATTTT.

Note on this clonotype: Since a much larger clone is just one base distant, this may be a read error. The V call is TRBV29-1, the J call TRBJ2-1; D is perhaps TRBD1 or TRBD2 (5 bases each). The CDR3 totals 17 residues. Trimming removed 0 bases at V and 2 bases at J, with 17 bases between. From germline, CDR1 is SQVTM and CDR2 ANQGSEA. CDR3 sequence: CSVEDPMGERAYNEQFF. The DNA for the CDR3 is TGCAGCGTTGAAGATCCGATGGGGGAACGGGCCTACAATGAGCAGTTCTTC.

This clonotype was detected only a few times. The CDR3 spells CASSLAQLNEQFF. The DNA for the CDR3 is TGTGCCAGCAGCTTAGCGCAGCTTAATGAGCAGTTCTTC. The V and J genes are TRBV7-2 and TRBJ2-1; D remains ambiguous. The CDR3 spans 13 residues. CDR1 is SGHTA, CDR2 FQGNSA, per germline. Between the trimmed V and J ends, which lost 0 bases and 7 bases, there was a span of 7 bases.

This clonotype was observed a few times. The chain joins TRBV7-2 to TRBJ2-1; a possible D gene is TRBD2 (5 bases). This CDR3 is built from 15 residues. V lost 2 bases to trimming and J lost 0 bases, with 8 bases between them. Germline lookup yields CDR1 SGHTA and CDR2 FQGNSA. CDR3 sequence reads: CASSLTRNSYNEQFF. In nucleotides, the CDR3 is TGTGCCAGCAGCTTAACTAGGAACTCCTACAATGAGCAGTTCTTC. The full variable domain, with the rest looked up from reference TRBV7-2 and TRBJ2-1, is GAGVSQSPSNKVTEKGKDVELRCDPISGHTALYWYRQSLGQGLEFLIYFQGNSAPDKSGLPSDRFSAERTGGSVSTLTIQRTQQEDSAVYLCASSLTRNSYNEQFFGPGTRLTVL.

The chain links TRBV20-1 to TRBJ2-5, with D tentatively TRBD2 (5 bases). Trimming took 6 bases from V and 11 from J, leaving 19 bases between them. The germline CDR1 and CDR2 sequences are DFQATT and SNEGSKA (reference sequence). The CDR3 covers 12 residues. The CDR3 DNA reads as TGCAGTGCAGACGACTACGACAATGAGCAGTACTTC. Translation gives CSADDYDNEQYF.

The V and J genes are TRBV3-1 and TRBJ2-3; the D gene is possibly TRBD2 (6 bases). V gave up 1 base and J gave up 2 bases, with 16 bases separating them. CDR3 length: 17 amino acids. Per the germline V gene, CDR1 is LGHDT and CDR2 is YNNKEL (reference sequence). Written as DNA, the CDR3 is TGTGCCAGCAGCCAAGGGACGGTTGCGGGGTCCACAGATACGCAGTATTTT. Protein sequence: CASSQGTVAGSTDTQYF.

This rearrangement joins TRBV11-2 to TRBJ2-3; TRBD2 agrees at 10 bases. The V gene's germline CDR1 is SGHAT and CDR2 FQNNGV. V was pared by 3 bases and J by 5 bases, with 8 bases of the junction left unmatched. The length of the CDR3 is 16 residues. CDR3 nucleotides: TGTGCCAGCAGCTTCACCAGCGGGGGGGGACGAGATACGCAGTATTTT. It codes for CASSFTSGGGRDTQYF.

The rearrangement uses TRBV11-2 and TRBJ2-7; D is perhaps TRBD2 (6 bases). Looked up from germline, CDR1 is SGHAT and CDR2 is FQNNGV. This CDR3 is 15 amino acids long. V was trimmed by 0 bases and J by 3 bases, leaving 12 bases between them. The CDR3 loop reads CASSLDPGLGYEQYF. The CDR3 DNA sequence: TGTGCCAGCAGCTTAGACCCGGGACTGGGCTACGAGCAGTACTTC.

This clonotype was seen a handful of times. The rearrangement links TRBV7-3 to TRBJ2-7; 13 nucleotides align to TRBD2. Germline V gives CDR1 SGHTA, CDR2 FQGTGA. V lost 3 bases to trimming and J lost 3 bases; unmatched junction nucleotides: 11. CDR3 length: 18 residues. In nucleotides, the CDR3 is TGTGCCAGCAGCTTGGGGGCGAAGGGACTAGCGGGGAACTACGAGCAGTACTTC. Its translation: CASSLGAKGLAGNYEQYF.

This chain uses TRBV19 with TRBJ2-7, with 9 bases identical to TRBD2. CDR1 LNHDA and CDR2 SQIVND come from the germline V gene (reference sequence). The CDR3 totals 15 residues. J was trimmed by 4 bases and V by 6 bases; bases with no gene match: 10. In nucleotides, the CDR3 is TGTGCCAGTAGCTCCAGGGGTAGCGGGAGTTACGAGCAGTACTTC. It yields the protein CASSSRGSGSYEQYF.

The table lists this clonotype with a few counts. The chain links TRBV28 to TRBJ2-6; 7 bases line up with TRBD2. V lost 6 bases and J lost 11; bases outside the gene matches: 19. The CDR3 loop spans 17 amino acids. The germline gives CDR1 MDHEN, CDR2 SYDVKM. The CDR3 bases are TGTGCCAGCAGCCCCCTTGGGAGGGGAGAGGTCGTAGACGTCCTGACTTTC. This sequence encodes CASSPLGRGEVVDVLTF.

In this sample, this clonotype turned up once. The chain uses TRBV4-1 and TRBJ2-7; 7 nucleotides line up with TRBD2. V was pared by 0 bases and J by 6 bases, with 5 bases of the junction left unmatched. Per germline, CDR1 MGHRA and CDR2 YSYEKL. The CDR3 runs to 14 residues. The CDR3 DNA reads TGCGCCAGCAGCCAAGATCGGGTAGCGGGCGAGCAGTACTTC. It is translated as CASSQDRVAGEQYF.

J is TRBJ2-7 and V is TRBV12-3 or TRBV12-4; no reliable D call. The CDR3 is 14 residues long. V gave up 3 bases and J gave up 5 bases, with 14 bases separating them. This chain's CDR3 is CASSFFRFQNEQYF. The DNA for the CDR3 is TGTGCCAGCAGTTTTTTCCGATTTCAGAACGAGCAGTACTTC.

This clonotype was counted only a few times. The chain employs TRBV29-1 and TRBJ2-1, with TRBD1 matching 7 bases. The CDR3 has 13 amino acids. With 6 bases clipped from V and 8 bases from J, the junction kept 10 bases outside the gene matches. CDR1 and CDR2 from the germline V gene are SQVTM and ANQGSEA. In nucleotides, the CDR3 is TGCAGCGTCGCCGGGGACAGTTTGCATGAGCAGTTCTTC. Translation: CSVAGDSLHEQFF.

This clonotype was counted a few times. V gene TRBV12-3 or TRBV12-4 combines with J gene TRBJ2-1, with D maybe TRBD2 (5 bases). The V end was cut by 8 bases, the J end by 9 bases, with 11 bases between. This CDR3 is built from 11 residues. The CDR3 loop reads CASFGEGEQFF. CDR3 in DNA: TGTGCCAGCTTTGGCGAGGGTGAGCAGTTCTTC.

Points on this clonotype: Possible read error: a much larger clone is one base away. This chain connects TRBV29-1 to TRBJ2-4, with 9 bases identical to TRBD2. The J call may be wrong; the DNA end is better matched by TRBJ2-5. The CDR3 has 14 residues. Germline assignment: CDR1 SQVTM and CDR2 ANQGSEA. In nucleotides, the CDR3 is TGCAGCGTTATTGGACTAGCGAGCCGAGAGACCCAGTACTTC. Its translation: CSVIGLASRETQYF.

This clonotype was picked up one time. The chain employs TRBV6-1 and TRBJ2-1; TRBD2 matches at 10 bases. V shed 6 bases, J shed 7 bases, and the junction held 18 bases outside the gene matches. Germline V gene sequence: CDR1 MNHNS, CDR2 SASEGT. CDR3 length equals 18 residues. Here the CDR3 DNA reads TGTGCCAGCAGCCGAAACAGGGGCAGGGGAGCGGGAGGGAATGAGCAGTTCTTC. Protein product: CASSRNRGRGAGGNEQFF.

The rearrangement joins TRBV7-9 to TRBJ1-1; 8 bases map to TRBD1. J was trimmed by 4 bases and V by 1 base; bases with no gene match: 11. Germline CDR1 reads SEHNR; CDR2 reads FQNEAQ (reference sequence). CDR3 length equals 17 residues. CDR3 residues: CASSLGAWTGMSTEAFF. CDR3 sequence (DNA): TGTGCCAGCAGCTTAGGTGCGTGGACAGGGATGAGCACTGAAGCTTTCTTT.